What follows describes a single TCR beta chain. Antigen unknown. One end of the junction varies from germline; a read error may be responsible. TCR beta CDR3 sequences were amplified from RNA transcripts. When the TCR CDR3 underwent first-round RT-PCR, the HTBI primer set was used. TCRdb recomputed calls from the multiplex PCR reads with MiXCR, one row per CDR3 protein. The data show some 570,000 distinct CDR3 sequences, with 13% to 15% seen just once and about 6.6% held by the top ten. The data were obtained in a study of T cells in Graves' hyperthyroidism and ophthalmopathy. Study-wide results and caveats: Progression to ophthalmopathy was predicted a median of 6.5 months early.

From germline, CDR1 is SGDLS and CDR2 YYNGEE. This CDR3 is 17 amino acids long. The sample was blood. The rearrangement links TRBV9 to TRBJ2-1, with 15 bases lining up with TRBD2. The sequence was collected from a woman aged 18-29 years with Graves' ophthalmopathy. The CDR3 DNA sequence: TGTGCCAACAGCTTAGGGGGGACTAGCGGGAGGTGGGGAGAGCAGTTCTTC. Its translation is CANSLGGTSGRWGEQFF.